These 26 T cell receptor beta chains were sequenced from one sample in a study of shared clonotypes between healthy human individuals. Using immunoSEQ multiplex PCR, the repertoire was profiled, and TCRdb retains in-frame clones only, with some absent. The repertoire has more than 1,200,000 clones, less than 99% of them found once; the top ten carry approximately 0.4%. Sequenced material: naive CD4+ T cells sorted from blood. Subset of the sample: CD45RA+ positively selected. The receptors shown here come from a man aged 25 to 45 in good health.

V gene TRBV9 combines with J gene TRBJ2-7; TRBD2 is a possible D gene (5 bases). The germline V gene encodes CDR1 SGDLS and CDR2 YYNGEE. The CDR3 contains 12 residues. V was cut by 4 bases and J by 7 bases, with 12 bases left in between. As DNA, the CDR3 is TGTGCCAGCAGCTTACCCGAGGGTGAGCAGTACTTC. As protein: CASSLPEGEQYF.

This clone was recorded once. The CDR3: CATALAGLSTDTQYF. The DNA of the CDR3 is TGTGCCACCGCCCTAGCGGGGCTAAGCACAGATACGCAGTATTTT. This rearrangement joins TRBV25-1 to TRBJ2-3; 9 nucleotides line up with TRBD2. The CDR3 contains 15 residues. CDR1 and CDR2 (germline): MGHDK, SYGVNS. Trimming took 10 bases from V and 0 from J; bases not matched to a gene: 8.

The chain joins TRBV5-1 to TRBJ2-1; D is unclear. This CDR3 has 14 residues. V lost 2 bases to trimming and J lost 5 bases, with 11 bases between them. CDR1 SGHRS and CDR2 YFSETQ come from the germline V gene. The CDR3: CASSFDGLDNEQFF. For the CDR3, the DNA is TGCGCCAGCAGCTTCGACGGGCTCGACAATGAGCAGTTCTTC.

J is TRBJ1-5 and V is TRBV30; D not resolved. Germline loops: CDR1 GTSNPN, CDR2 SVGIG (reference sequence). Between the trimmed V and J ends, which lost 0 bases and 2 bases, there was a span of 23 bases. This CDR3 has 19 amino acids. CDR3 coding DNA: TGTGCCTGGAGTGTCGAGCGAGGGAATCCCCCGAGTGGCAATCAGCCCCAGCATTTT. Protein product: CAWSVERGNPPSGNQPQHF.

The rearrangement uses TRBV7-9 and TRBJ2-6; TRBD1 aligns across 10 bases. The length of the CDR3 is 18 residues. CDR1 and CDR2 from the germline V gene are SEHNR and FQNEAQ (reference sequence). J lost 0 bases, V lost 7 bases, and 9 bases had no gene match. The CDR3 sequence is CASIYPGQGYSGANVLTF. For the CDR3, the DNA is TGTGCCAGCATTTACCCGGGACAGGGGTACTCTGGGGCCAACGTCCTGACTTTC. The full variable domain, rest sourced from reference TRBV7-9 and TRBJ2-6, is DTGVSQNPRHKITKRGQNVTFRCDPISEHNRLYWYRQTLGQGPEFLTYFQNEAQLEKSRLLSDRFSAERPKGSFSTLEIQRTEQGDSAMYLCASIYPGQGYSGANVLTFGAGSRLTVL.

This rearrangement joins TRBV18 to TRBJ2-2; D call uncertain. V was trimmed by 0 bases and J by 5 bases, leaving 7 bases between them. CDR1 and CDR2 from the germline V gene are KGHSH and LQKENI. The CDR3 length is 14 residues. CDR3 protein: CASSPPYLTGELFF. In DNA, the CDR3 is TGTGCCAGCTCACCACCGTACTTGACCGGGGAGCTGTTTTTT.

The chain employs TRBV7-8 and TRBJ2-7; the D gene is possibly TRBD1 (6 bases). Germline assignment: CDR1 SGHVS and CDR2 FQNEAQ. CDR3 length: 14 residues. Trimming stripped 5 bases from V and 3 bases from J, with 14 bases between. The CDR3 nucleotides read TGTGCCAGCAGCCCACGGCGAGGGGGCTACGAGCAGTACTTC. Protein product: CASSPRRGGYEQYF.

The V and J genes are TRBV4-3 and TRBJ2-7; TRBD2 matches 7 bases. This CDR3 has 17 amino acids. The V segment lost 4 bases and the J segment 3 bases; nucleotides outside the gene matches: 15. Germline V lookup: CDR1 LGHNA, CDR2 YSLEER. This chain's CDR3 is CASSPIPRPSGGYEQYF. CDR3 coding DNA: TGCGCCAGCAGCCCGATCCCTCGGCCTAGCGGAGGCTACGAGCAGTACTTC.

The chain carries TRBV20-1 and TRBJ1-6; D is ambiguous. V lost 3 bases and J lost 7, with 4 bases in between. The CDR3 has 11 residues. Germline V gene data show CDR1 as DFQATT and CDR2 as SNEGSKA (reference sequence). The CDR3 protein is CSASWNSPLHF. CDR3 coding DNA: TGCAGTGCTAGTTGGAATTCACCCCTCCACTTT.

This clone was seen only once. The V call is TRBV7-9, the J call TRBJ2-3; 9 nucleotides match TRBD2. Trimming removed 5 bases from V and 4 bases from J; junction bases left unmatched: 7. Germline CDR1 SEHNR, CDR2 FQNEAQ (reference sequence). This CDR3 has 15 residues. The CDR3 bases are TGTGCCAGCAGCGAGAATAGCGGGAGAGCAGATACGCAGTATTTT. Translated: CASSENSGRADTQYF.

This chain uses TRBV5-5 with TRBJ1-4; 10 bases are a match to TRBD1. The V gene's germline CDR1 is SGHKS and CDR2 YYEKEE (reference sequence). The J segment lost 6 bases and the V segment lost 0 bases, leaving 2 bases of the junction unmatched. The CDR3 has 15 residues. The CDR3 sequence: CASSLEGQGHEKLFF. The CDR3, as DNA: TGTGCCAGCAGCTTGGAGGGACAGGGGCATGAAAAACTGTTTTTT.

This clone was counted a single time. This chain connects TRBV5-1 to TRBJ2-7, with 13 bases identical to TRBD2. Germline V gene data show CDR1 as SGHRS and CDR2 as YFSETQ. The CDR3 is made up of 15 amino acids. V lost 4 bases, J lost 7 bases, and 8 bases stayed unmatched. The CDR3 sequence is CASSGGLAGAREQYF. The CDR3 DNA sequence: TGCGCCAGCAGCGGAGGACTAGCGGGAGCAAGGGAGCAGTACTTC.

The chain employs TRBV19 and TRBJ2-1; no clear D gene. CDR1 is LNHDA and CDR2 is SQIVND in the germline V gene (reference sequence). Trimming left V 3 bases short and J 9 bases short, with 9 bases between. The CDR3 has 12 amino acids. The CDR3 is CASSIPSSEQFF. The CDR3 bases are TGTGCCAGTAGTATCCCGTCAAGTGAGCAGTTCTTC. Together with reference TRBV19 and TRBJ2-1, the CDR3 gives the full variable domain: DGGITQSPKYLFRKEGQNVTLSCEQNLNHDAMYWYRQDPGQGLRLIYYSQIVNDFQKGDIAEGYSVSREKKESFPLTVTSAQKNPTAFYLCASSIPSSEQFFGPGTRLTVL.

The chain recombines TRBV27 with TRBJ2-1; 14 bases agree with TRBD2. The CDR3 is 19 residues long. V shed 4 bases, J shed 2 bases, and the junction held 10 bases outside the gene matches. From germline, CDR1 is MNHEY and CDR2 SMNVEV (reference sequence). The CDR3 sequence is CASSSRLAGGFPTYNEQFF. In DNA, the CDR3 is TGTGCCAGCAGTTCGAGACTAGCGGGAGGGTTTCCTACCTACAATGAGCAGTTCTTC.

This clone was recorded once. This chain uses TRBV9 with TRBJ2-3; D unresolved. The CDR3 is made up of 13 amino acids. Germline V lookup: CDR1 SGDLS, CDR2 YYNGEE. Trimming removed 3 bases from V and 5 bases from J, with 10 bases in between. In nucleotides, the CDR3 is TGTGCCAGCAGCGCCACGAGAGGAGATACGCAGTATTTT. The encoded protein is CASSATRGDTQYF.

This clone was picked up one time. Additional DNA sequences in this sample encode the identical CDR3. CDR3: CASSTYYEQYF. CDR3 nucleotides: TGTGCCAGCAGCACCTACTACGAGCAGTACTTC. V gene TRBV7-2 combines with J gene TRBJ2-7; D not certain. This CDR3 is built from 11 residues. Germline CDR1 SGHTA, CDR2 FQGNSA. Trimming took 5 bases from V and 3 from J, leaving 5 bases between them.

The chain couples TRBV6-6 to TRBJ1-2; no clear D. This CDR3 has 11 residues. Germline CDR1 MNHNY, CDR2 SVGAGI (reference sequence). V lost 6 bases to trimming and J lost 1 base, with 3 bases between them. The CDR3 loop is CASRSNYGYTF. The CDR3 region has the DNA TGTGCCAGCAGGAGTAACTATGGCTACACCTTC.

The chain has TRBV18 and TRBJ2-1; 7 bases are a match to TRBD2. The CDR3 is 12 residues long. Per the germline V gene, CDR1 is KGHSH and CDR2 is LQKENI. The junction had 2 bases not matched to a gene; V was cut back by 0 bases and J by 12 bases. CDR3 sequence: CASSPPASGQFF. In nucleotides, the CDR3 is TGTGCCAGCTCACCACCGGCTAGCGGGCAGTTCTTC.

This sequence joins TRBV19 and TRBJ1-5; 9 positions agree with TRBD1. Germline V gene sequence: CDR1 LNHDA, CDR2 SQIVND (reference sequence). CDR3 length equals 20 residues. J was trimmed by 0 bases and V by 0 bases; bases with no gene match: 12. The CDR3 reads CASSIDYRDRASYSNQPQHF. The CDR3 DNA reads TGTGCCAGTAGTATAGATTACCGGGACAGGGCTTCCTATAGCAATCAGCCCCAGCATTTT.

The rearrangement links TRBV5-1 to TRBJ1-4; 9 bases are a match to TRBD1. Germline V gene sequence: CDR1 SGHRS, CDR2 YFSETQ. The CDR3 spans 16 residues. The V gene end was trimmed by 4 bases and the J gene end by 5 bases; junction bases not matched to a gene: 9. As DNA, the CDR3 is TGCGCCAGCAGCCCTGGGGGACAGGGCCCAAATGAAAAACTGTTTTTT. It is translated as CASSPGGQGPNEKLFF.

The CDR3 region is CASSENFSYEQYF. The CDR3 coding sequence is TGTGCCAGCAGTGAAAATTTTAGCTACGAGCAGTACTTC. This chain uses TRBV2 with TRBJ2-7; D remains ambiguous. V gave up 2 bases and J gave up 3 bases, with 8 bases separating them. CDR1 is SNHLY and CDR2 is FYNNEI in the germline V gene. CDR3 length: 13 amino acids.

The J gene is TRBJ2-5, the V gene TRBV29-1; TRBD2 matches at 8 bases. The CDR3 consists of 14 residues. The V gene's germline CDR1 is SQVTM and CDR2 ANQGSEA. V shed 4 bases, J shed 1 base, and the junction held 5 bases outside the gene matches. CDR3 amino acids: CSVAVAGLQETQYF. The CDR3 coding sequence is TGCAGCGTTGCGGTAGCGGGACTCCAAGAGACCCAGTACTTC.

V and J are TRBV28 and TRBJ1-5; 11 nucleotides agree with TRBD1. The V segment lost 10 bases and the J segment 6 bases; nucleotides outside the gene matches: 14. CDR1 and CDR2 (germline): MDHEN, SYDVKM. The CDR3 is made up of 16 amino acids. The CDR3 coding sequence is TGTGCCATCTGTGAAGCCGGGACAGGGGGGAGTCAGCCCCAGCATTTT. Its translation is CAICEAGTGGSQPQHF. The whole variable domain, remainder taken from reference TRBV28 and TRBJ1-5, is DVKVTQSSRYLVKRTGEKVFLECVQDMDHENMFWYRQDPGLGLRLIYFSYDVKMKEKGDIPEGYSVSREKKERFSLILESASTNQTSMYLCAICEAGTGGSQPQHFGDGTRLSIL.

The chain links TRBV5-1 to TRBJ2-2, with TRBD1 matching over 9 bases. The germline V gene has CDR1 SGHRS and CDR2 YFSETQ. The CDR3 is made up of 15 amino acids. V lost 4 bases, J lost 6 bases, and 7 bases stayed unmatched. CDR3 protein: CASSQQGAFSGELFF. Here the CDR3 DNA reads TGCGCCAGCAGCCAACAGGGGGCTTTCTCCGGGGAGCTGTTTTTT. The full variable domain, in which reference TRBV5-1 and TRBJ2-2 provide the parts outside the CDR3, is KAGVTQTPRYLIKTRGQQVTLSCSPISGHRSVSWYQQTPGQGLQFLFEYFSETQRNKGNFPGRFSGRQFSNSRSEMNVSTLELGDSALYLCASSQQGAFSGELFFGEGSRLTVL.

The CDR3 loop is CASSPPVPGQAGNTIYF. The CDR3, as DNA: TGTGCCAGCTCACCACCGGTCCCGGGACAAGCTGGAAACACCATATATTTT. J is TRBJ1-3 and V is TRBV18; D might be TRBD1 (6 bases). Per the germline V gene, CDR1 is KGHSH and CDR2 is LQKENI. Trimming removed 0 bases from V and 2 bases from J, with 14 bases in between. The length of the CDR3 is 17 residues.

The chain has TRBV19 and TRBJ2-7; D perhaps matches TRBD2 (6 bases). CDR3 size: 16 residues. Germline V gene lookup returns CDR1 LNHDA and CDR2 SQIVND (reference sequence). The V end was cut by 4 bases, the J end by 7 bases, with 23 bases between. The chain's CDR3 is CASSTTPPGRTWEQYF. In nucleotides, the CDR3 is TGTGCCAGTAGTACCACCCCACCGGGGAGGACGTGGGAGCAGTACTTC.